The TCR beta chain under discussion was sequenced for a study of regulatory T cells in long-lasting Graves disease. The study, taken as a whole, reports: Comparison showed that persistent patients shared more public clonotypes (about 2,800) than new patients (about 970). Gene preferences differed: TRBV28, TRBJ1-2, TRBJ2-5 in persistent cases.

The time point denotes: persistent/refractory GD, antithyroid drugs over 5 years with positive TRAb. Generation of the TCR library employed RNA extracted from PBMCs. CDR1 MNHEY and CDR2 SMNVEV come from the germline V gene (reference sequence). This CDR3 is built from 15 residues. With 6 bases removed from V and 6 bases from J, the gap between germline ends came to 15 bases. CDR3-region Arm-PCR and iRepertoire HTBI primers produced the TCR beta libraries. TCRdb reprocessed the multiplex PCR reads via MiXCR and lists one record per CDR3 protein. Of 400,000 to 500,000 distinct CDR3 sequences in the sample, 20% to 25% were seen once. At least ten counts were recorded for this clonotype. As yet, its antigen is unknown.

This specimen consisted of peripheral blood mononuclear cells (PBMCs), obtained when the disease was refractory, from a patient treated with antithyroid drugs. This chain joins TRBV27 and TRBJ1-6; tentatively, D is TRBD1 (6 bases). This clonotype was obtained from a female donor with Graves disease. CDR3 coding DNA: TGTGCCAGCAGCTCGGACAGCCGTCTTAATTCACCCCTCCACTTT. Residues: CASSSDSRLNSPLHF.